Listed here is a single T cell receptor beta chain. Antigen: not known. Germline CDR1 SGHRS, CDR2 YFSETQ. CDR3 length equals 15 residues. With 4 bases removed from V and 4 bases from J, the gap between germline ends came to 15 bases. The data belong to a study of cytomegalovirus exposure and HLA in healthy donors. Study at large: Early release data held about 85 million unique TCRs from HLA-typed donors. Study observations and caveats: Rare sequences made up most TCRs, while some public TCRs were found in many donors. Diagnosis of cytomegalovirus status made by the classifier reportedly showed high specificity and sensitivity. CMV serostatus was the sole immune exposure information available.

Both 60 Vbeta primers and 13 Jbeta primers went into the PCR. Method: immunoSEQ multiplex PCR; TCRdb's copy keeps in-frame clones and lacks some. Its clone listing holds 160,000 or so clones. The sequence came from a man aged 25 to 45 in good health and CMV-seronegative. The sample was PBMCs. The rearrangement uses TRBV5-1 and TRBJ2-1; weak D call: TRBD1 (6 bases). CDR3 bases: TGCGCCAGCAGCGGAAACCCAGGGGATTACAATGAGCAGTTCTTC. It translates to CASSGNPGDYNEQFF.